The table lists the clone carrying this T cell receptor beta chain with a count of one. This record belongs to a study of blood T cell repertoires in COVID-19. Across the whole study: The United States, Italy and Spain supplied acute and convalescent COVID-19 samples.

Here immunoSEQ multiplex PCR was the method, and the copy in TCRdb shows in-frame clones only, minus some. This sample yields about 310,000 clones, of which roughly 89% are seen a single time; around 8.9% belongs to the top ten. The CDR3 runs to 14 residues. V lost 3 bases and J lost 13, with 19 bases in between. Germline-derived CDR1 and CDR2 are LNHDA and SQIVND (reference sequence). This clonotype was sampled from a woman younger than 35 who had recovered from COVID-19. Sequencing was carried out using PBMCs or T cells enriched from blood (not recorded which). The chain has TRBV19 and TRBJ2-1, with D possibly being TRBD2 (6 bases). CDR3 DNA sequence: TGTGCCAGTAGTATTGCGGGACCCGGGACCTATCAGTTCTTC. It yields the protein CASSIAGPGTYQFF.